The source of this T cell receptor (beta chain) is a study of OX40 agonist ivuxolimab in advanced cancers. Study summary: Three partial responders included one hepatocellular carcinoma patient and two cutaneous melanoma patients.

Using immunoSEQ multiplex PCR, the repertoire was profiled, and TCRdb retains in-frame clones only, with some absent. The table shows nearly 55,000 clones, with 80% to 90% occurring only once. Study-level findings and limits: Among the lowest peripheral clonal expansion occurred in 0.1-3.0 mg/kg partial responders.

For this clone: Its antigen is unknown.

The sequence was obtained from an adult with an advanced solid tumor such as melanoma, head and neck, liver or kidney cancer. This specimen was CD4+ or CD8+ T cells sorted from blood, taken in a trial of the OX40 agonist ivuxolimab.

The CDR3, as DNA: TGTGCCAGCAGGGGAGGGACTCCAAGCCACGAGCAGTACTTC. Translation gives CASRGGTPSHEQYF. The V call is TRBV6-1, the J call TRBJ2-7, with TRBD2 matching 7 bases. Germline CDR1 MNHNS, CDR2 SASEGT. V gave up 6 bases and J gave up 5 bases; unmatched junction bases: 10. CDR3 length: 14 amino acids.